These 24 T cell receptor beta chains share one sample of origin, sequenced in a study of shared clonotypes between healthy human individuals. Assay used: immunoSEQ multiplex PCR; TCRdb lists only in-frame clones, some missing. The profile shows about 1 million clones, approximately 70% of them singletons. The sample taken for sequencing was memory CD4+ T cells sorted from blood. The subset: CD45RA-negative fraction. These receptors all come from a man aged 18 to 29 in good health.

Concerning this clone itself: This clone may be a read error of a much larger clone one base away. V is TRBV4-3 and J is TRBJ1-2, with no clear D. CDR1 and CDR2 from the germline V gene are LGHNA and YSLEER. This CDR3 spans 17 amino acids. Trimming took 1 base from V and 4 from J, leaving 19 bases between them. Written as DNA, the CDR3 is TGCGCCAGCAGCCAAGTTAACCCTACCAGAACGAGCTATGGCTACACCTTC. Its translation: CASSQVNPTRTSYGYTF.

This clone has a handful of counts. This CDR3 is CASSPGTTKETQYF. CDR3 nucleotides: TGCGCCAGCAGCCCTGGGACTACGAAAGAGACCCAGTACTTC. The chain has TRBV10-1 and TRBJ2-5; 7 bases map to TRBD2. The CDR3 is 14 residues long. V lost 6 bases to trimming and J lost 3 bases; unmatched junction nucleotides: 7. CDR1 is WNHNN and CDR2 is SYGVQD in the germline V gene (reference sequence).

The chain employs TRBV11-2 and TRBJ1-4; no reliable D call. Trimming removed 3 bases from V and 13 bases from J, with 15 bases in between. CDR1 is SGHAT, CDR2 FQNNGV, per germline. The CDR3 totals 13 residues. This chain's CDR3 is CASSFARSGGLFF. DNA for the CDR3: TGTGCCAGCAGCTTCGCCCGGTCCGGTGGACTGTTTTTT.

The chain has TRBV10-2 and TRBJ1-1, with 7 bases lining up with TRBD1. V dropped 3 bases and J dropped 6; count of bases not matched to a gene: 7. The CDR3 runs to 14 residues. Germline lookup yields CDR1 WSHSY and CDR2 SAAADI. CDR3 DNA: TGCGCCAGCAGTGATTCAGGGGGAAACGCTGAAGCTTTCTTT. It is translated as CASSDSGGNAEAFF.

This clone was found once. The chain recombines TRBV7-6 with TRBJ2-7; D call uncertain. Germline V gene data show CDR1 as SGHVS and CDR2 as FNYEAQ. Trimming shortened V by 5 bases and J by 6 bases, and 8 bases separated the two germline ends. This CDR3 has 11 residues. CDR3 bases: TGTGCCAGCAGCACCTACCTCGAGCAGTACTTC. It specifies CASSTYLEQYF. Using reference TRBV7-6 and TRBJ2-7 for the parts outside the CDR3, the full variable domain is GAGVSQSPRYKVTKRGQDVALRCDPISGHVSLYWYRQALGQGPEFLTYFNYEAQQDKSGLPNDRFSAERPEGSISTLTIQRTEQRDSAMYRCASSTYLEQYFGPGTRLTVT.

V usage is TRBV19 and J usage is TRBJ2-2; 8 bases line up with TRBD1. Germline V gene sequence: CDR1 LNHDA, CDR2 SQIVND (reference sequence). The CDR3 is 16 residues long. J was trimmed by 2 bases and V by 5 bases; bases with no gene match: 7. The DNA of the CDR3 is TGTGCCAGTAGTCCTCAGGGGGCCCCAAACACCGGGGAGCTGTTTTTT. This gives the protein CASSPQGAPNTGELFF.

The chain joins TRBV9 to TRBJ1-6, with unresolved D. Germline CDR1 reads SGDLS; CDR2 reads YYNGEE. The ends were cut back, 0 bases at V and 3 bases at J, with 1 base in the middle. This CDR3 is 13 amino acids long. CDR3 amino acids: CASSVVYNSPLHF. In DNA form, the CDR3 reads TGTGCCAGCAGCGTAGTCTATAATTCACCCCTCCACTTT.

The gene calls are TRBV27 and TRBJ1-5; D not certain. CDR3 size: 16 residues. The ends were cut back, 6 bases at V and 0 bases at J, with 15 bases in the middle. The V gene's germline CDR1 is MNHEY and CDR2 SMNVEV (reference sequence). The CDR3 sequence is CASSPLSGNSNQPQHF. The CDR3 nucleotides are TGTGCCAGCAGCCCACTGTCCGGGAATAGCAATCAGCCCCAGCATTTT.

Many counts were recorded for this clone. The rearrangement joins TRBV9 to TRBJ2-3; 9 bases line up with TRBD2. CDR1 is SGDLS, CDR2 YYNGEE, per germline. This CDR3 contains 15 residues. V shed 3 bases and J 6 bases; nucleotides not matched to a gene: 8. The CDR3, as DNA: TGTGCCAGCAGCGAATTTAGCGGGAGAGGCGATACGCAGTATTTT. It is translated as CASSEFSGRGDTQYF.

This clone was picked up a small number of times. This chain joins TRBV5-1 and TRBJ2-1; 8 nucleotides match TRBD1. The V and J ends lost 4 bases and 7 bases, in that order; junction bases with no gene match: 4. The length of the CDR3 is 13 residues. Looked up from germline, CDR1 is SGHRS and CDR2 is YFSETQ. The DNA of the CDR3 is TGCGCCAGCAGCGCCCGACAGGGGAATGAGCAGTTCTTC. This translates into CASSARQGNEQFF.

The chain joins TRBV9 to TRBJ2-5, with TRBD2 as a possible D gene (6 bases). Germline loops: CDR1 SGDLS, CDR2 YYNGEE. V gave up 3 bases and J gave up 1 base, with 10 bases separating them. The CDR3 has 14 amino acids. CDR3: CASSAGLSQETQYF. Written as DNA, the CDR3 is TGTGCCAGCAGCGCAGGACTATCCCAAGAGACCCAGTACTTC.

The rearrangement joins TRBV6-5 to TRBJ2-7, with 8 bases matching TRBD2. The CDR3 runs to 16 residues. CDR1 and CDR2 (germline): MNHEY, SVGAGI. Trimming at V came to 0 bases and at J to 1 base, leaving 5 bases not matched to a gene. The CDR3 sequence is CASSYSPREVSYEQYF. DNA for the CDR3: TGTGCCAGCAGTTACTCTCCGCGGGAGGTTTCCTACGAGCAGTACTTC.

The chain carries TRBV25-1 and TRBJ1-1, with 9 bases that match TRBD1. CDR3 length equals 13 residues. Germline CDR1 MGHDK, CDR2 SYGVNS. Trimming removed 5 bases from V and 5 bases from J; junction bases left unmatched: 3. The CDR3 sequence: CASSWDRVTEAFF. DNA of the CDR3: TGTGCCAGCAGTTGGGACAGGGTAACTGAAGCTTTCTTT.

This chain joins TRBV28 and TRBJ1-1; D ambiguous. Germline values: CDR1 MDHEN, CDR2 SYDVKM. The CDR3 runs to 14 residues. V was shortened by 1 base and J by 6 bases, with 12 bases between the two germline ends. CDR3 nucleotides: TGTGCCAGCAGTTTATCCCTTGAGGGCGCTGAAGCTTTCTTT. It specifies CASSLSLEGAEAFF.

The chain couples TRBV28 to TRBJ2-1, with D maybe TRBD1 (6 bases). Deletions cut 5 bases from V and 3 bases from J, with 14 bases between. In germline, CDR1 is MDHEN, CDR2 SYDVKM. The CDR3 extends over 15 amino acids. Written as DNA, the CDR3 is TGTGCCAGCAGTCTGGGGGCCGGATACTACAATGAGCAGTTCTTC. Translating gives CASSLGAGYYNEQFF.

The gene calls are TRBV30 and TRBJ2-3, with TRBD1 as a possible D gene (5 bases). The CDR3 is 13 amino acids. Germline CDR1 GTSNPN, CDR2 SVGIG (reference sequence). V gave up 3 bases and J gave up 1 base, with 8 bases separating them. The CDR3 DNA reads TGTGCCTGGAGGGAACAGGGCACAGATACGCAGTATTTT. Translated, it gives CAWREQGTDTQYF.

This sequence joins TRBV30 and TRBJ2-1; 10 bases line up with TRBD2. Losses at the gene ends were 3 bases for V and 5 bases for J; bases not matched to a gene: 7. This CDR3 comprises 15 residues. The germline gives CDR1 GTSNPN, CDR2 SVGIG (reference sequence). This CDR3 reads CAWRYKREGNNEQFF. The DNA of the CDR3 is TGTGCCTGGAGATATAAGCGGGAGGGAAACAATGAGCAGTTCTTC. Combining the CDR3 with reference TRBV30 and TRBJ2-1 gives the whole variable domain SQTIHQWPATLVQPVGSPLSLECTVEGTSNPNLYWYRQAAGRGLQLLFYSVGIGQISSEVPQNLSASRPQDRQFILSSKKLLLSDSGFYLCAWRYKREGNNEQFFGPGTRLTVL.

The chain is built from TRBV6-5 and TRBJ2-5, with TRBD2 matching over 9 bases. In germline, CDR1 is MNHEY, CDR2 SVGAGI. J lost 4 bases, V lost 2 bases, and 5 bases had no gene match. The CDR3 loop spans 15 amino acids. CDR3 protein: CASSYALAGRETQYF. CDR3 DNA: TGTGCCAGCAGTTACGCGCTAGCGGGGCGAGAGACCCAGTACTTC.

The rearrangement joins TRBV7-6 to TRBJ1-5; 11 nucleotides agree with TRBD1. Germline V gene data show CDR1 as SGHVS and CDR2 as FNYEAQ. The CDR3 is made up of 14 amino acids. Losses at the gene ends were 5 bases for V and 6 bases for J; bases not matched to a gene: 3. The CDR3 region has the DNA TGTGCCAGCAGCGCGGGACAGGGGGGTCAGCCCCAGCATTTT. This translates into CASSAGQGGQPQHF.

V usage is TRBV5-6 and J usage is TRBJ1-2, with D possibly being TRBD1 (6 bases). This CDR3 has 14 amino acids. CDR1 and CDR2 from the germline V gene are SGHDT and YYEEEE. Trimming left V 4 bases short and J 3 bases short, with 13 bases between. The CDR3 nucleotides are TGTGCCAGCAGCCAGGGGTTTTGGGACTATGGCTACACCTTC. Protein product: CASSQGFWDYGYTF.

This rearrangement joins TRBV2 to TRBJ1-6; 10 nucleotides align to TRBD1. The V gene end was trimmed by 11 bases and the J gene end by 10 bases; junction bases not matched to a gene: 11. The CDR3 is made up of 14 amino acids. Germline-derived CDR1 and CDR2 are SNHLY and FYNNEI. CDR3 DNA sequence: TGTGCCGTCCAACGGGACAGGGGAGGATCACCCCTCCACTTT. Translating it yields CAVQRDRGGSPLHF.

This clone was observed a handful of times. J is TRBJ1-4 and V is TRBV29-1, with 7 bases lining up with TRBD1. Germline lookup yields CDR1 SQVTM and CDR2 ANQGSEA. V was pared by 6 bases and J by 3 bases, with 4 bases of the junction left unmatched. The CDR3 is 13 amino acids. CDR3 loop: CSVSTGSNEKLFF. The CDR3 region has the DNA TGCAGCGTATCGACAGGGTCTAATGAAAAACTGTTTTTT.

V is TRBV5-4 and J is TRBJ2-1; 8 bases map to TRBD2. CDR1 and CDR2 (germline): SGHNT, YYREEE (reference sequence). Trimming at V came to 4 bases and at J to 6 bases, leaving 9 bases not matched to a gene. The CDR3 covers 15 residues. CDR3 amino acids: CASSQRLALGNEQFF. The CDR3 DNA sequence: TGTGCCAGCAGCCAGAGACTAGCGCTGGGCAATGAGCAGTTCTTC.

This chain connects TRBV2 to TRBJ2-3, with 8 nucleotides matching TRBD2. V was pared by 6 bases and J by 3 bases, with 2 bases of the junction left unmatched. Germline V CDR1 and CDR2: SNHLY, FYNNEI. CDR3 length: 13 residues. In DNA form, the CDR3 reads TGTGCCAGCAGCAAGCGGGAGACAGATACGCAGTATTTT. Translating gives CASSKRETDTQYF. The whole variable domain, remainder taken from reference TRBV2 and TRBJ2-3, is EPEVTQTPSHQVTQMGQEVILRCVPISNHLYFYWYRQILGQKVEFLVSFYNNEISEKSEIFDDQFSVERPDGSNFTLKIRSTKLEDSAMYFCASSKRETDTQYFGPGTRLTVL.